Sequencing of this T cell receptor beta chain was carried out in a study of blood T cell repertoires in COVID-19. Profiling relied on immunoSEQ multiplex PCR, and the TCRdb table lists in-frame clones only, not all of them. The sample lists 250,000 to 300,000 clones, approximately 81% occurring once. The V end lost 6 bases, the J end lost 7 bases, and 15 bases lay between the germline ends. This CDR3 region has 14 residues. Per the germline V gene, CDR1 is MNHNY and CDR2 is SVGAGI (reference sequence). The sequence was collected from a woman aged 55 to 70 with active or convalescent COVID-19. Sequenced material: peripheral blood. The chain carries TRBV6-6 and TRBJ1-4, with D possibly TRBD1 on 6 matching bases. CDR3 DNA: TGTGCCAGCAGGGAGGACAGCATCGGTGAAAAACTGTTTTTT. This sequence encodes CASREDSIGEKLFF.